One sample yielded the 16 T cell receptor beta chains listed below, sequenced in a study of blood T cell repertoires in COVID-19. Measured with immunoSEQ multiplex PCR; TCRdb has only the in-frame clones, and not every one. This table holds about 400,000 clones, roughly 91% found once. Sequences were obtained from PBMCs or T cells enriched from blood (not recorded which). Receptors originate from a woman aged 25 to 39 who had recovered from COVID-19.

The chain has TRBV7-6 and TRBJ1-6; 8 nucleotides match TRBD1. Germline V gene data show CDR1 as SGHVS and CDR2 as FNYEAQ. The CDR3 sequence is 17 residues long. V dropped 0 bases and J dropped 10; count of bases not matched to a gene: 11. CDR3 protein: CASSLAPLGQGGSPLHF. Written as DNA, the CDR3 is TGTGCCAGCAGCTTAGCCCCCCTCGGACAGGGCGGATCACCCCTCCACTTT.

The CDR3 spells CATSRGLAVNTGELFF. CDR3 DNA sequence: TGTGCCACCAGCAGAGGTCTAGCGGTAAACACCGGGGAGCTGTTTTTT. The V gene is TRBV15, the J gene TRBJ2-2; 7 bases agree with TRBD2. J was trimmed by 2 bases and V by 1 base; bases with no gene match: 4. Germline V gene data show CDR1 as LNHNV and CDR2 as YYDKDF (reference sequence). This CDR3 has 16 amino acids.

The rearrangement uses TRBV5-1 and TRBJ2-7; tentative D call: TRBD2 (6 bases). The CDR3 contains 15 residues. V was trimmed by 1 base and J by 0 bases, leaving 11 bases between them. Germline assignment: CDR1 SGHRS and CDR2 YFSETQ. CDR3 DNA: TGCGCCAGCAGCTTGTGGGGGGATAGCTCCTACGAGCAGTACTTC. It is translated as CASSLWGDSSYEQYF.

The count of this clone is one. The same CDR3 arises from other DNA sequences in this sample as well. The chain combines TRBV30 with TRBJ1-1; perhaps TRBD1 as D (5 bases). This CDR3 has 12 residues. CDR1 and CDR2 from the germline V gene are GTSNPN and SVGIG (reference sequence). V shed 0 bases and J shed 4 bases, with 6 bases lying between them. In nucleotides, the CDR3 is TGTGCCTGGAGTGTAAGGGGCACTGAAGCTTTCTTT. Translating gives CAWSVRGTEAFF.

The chain employs TRBV6-4 and TRBJ2-3; D perhaps matches TRBD1 (5 bases). V lost 3 bases, J lost 2 bases, and 12 bases lay in between. Per the germline V gene, CDR1 is MRHNA and CDR2 is SNTAGT. The CDR3 contains 15 residues. As DNA, the CDR3 is TGTGCCAGCAGTGAGGGGCGAATTCACACAGATACGCAGTATTTT. It specifies CASSEGRIHTDTQYF.

This chain joins TRBV25-1 and TRBJ1-4; possible D gene TRBD1, 6 bases. Trimming removed 3 bases at V and 4 bases at J, with 18 bases between. CDR3 length equals 17 residues. The germline V gene has CDR1 MGHDK and CDR2 SYGVNS. The CDR3 loop reads CASSEQGQMTFNEKLFF. The CDR3 region has the DNA TGTGCCAGCAGTGAGCAGGGGCAGATGACCTTTAATGAAAAACTGTTTTTT.

The rearrangement uses TRBV2 and TRBJ2-4; 8 positions agree with TRBD2. V shed 6 bases, J shed 6 bases, and the junction held 10 bases outside the gene matches. This CDR3 contains 15 residues. Germline loops: CDR1 SNHLY, CDR2 FYNNEI. This CDR3 is CASRPLGTSGNIQYF. As DNA, the CDR3 is TGTGCCAGCAGACCGCTCGGGACTAGTGGAAACATTCAGTACTTC.

V is TRBV12-1 and J is TRBJ2-1; the D call TRBD2 from the table was never checked on the DNA. TRBV12-1 is marked as a pseudogene. This CDR3 comprises 16 residues. The CDR3 here is CASSFRRDGGRNEQFF. The CDR3 DNA sequence: TGTGCCAGCAGCTTTCGCCGGGACGGTGGGAGGAATGAGCAGTTCTTC.

The chain recombines TRBV5-1 with TRBJ1-1; D possibly corresponds to TRBD1 (5 bases). Germline CDR1 SGHRS, CDR2 YFSETQ. CDR3 size: 13 residues. V was shortened by 5 bases and J by 3 bases, with 11 bases between the two germline ends. The CDR3 DNA reads TGCGCCAGCAGGTGGGGGGTCGACACTGAAGCTTTCTTT. Amino acids: CASRWGVDTEAFF.

The V call is TRBV28, the J call TRBJ1-1; D may be TRBD1 (5 bases). CDR3 length equals 14 residues. Trimming removed 7 bases at V and 1 base at J, with 13 bases between. Germline loops: CDR1 MDHEN, CDR2 SYDVKM. CDR3 DNA sequence: TGTGCCAGCACAAATGGGGCTTCGAACACTGAAGCTTTCTTT. Translation: CASTNGASNTEAFF.

The chain combines TRBV19 with TRBJ1-3, with a possible D match to TRBD1 (5 bases). V gave up 3 bases and J gave up 7 bases, with 13 bases separating them. This CDR3 contains 14 residues. CDR1 is LNHDA and CDR2 is SQIVND in the germline V gene (reference sequence). CDR3 residues: CASSIGGDDNTIYF. In nucleotides, the CDR3 is TGTGCCAGTAGTATCGGCGGGGACGACAACACCATATATTTT.

The gene calls are TRBV3-1 (or the pseudogene TRBV3-2) and TRBJ1-5; maybe TRBD1 (5 bases). Germline V gene data show CDR1 as LGHDT and CDR2 as YNNKEL (reference sequence). CDR3 length equals 14 residues. V lost 1 base, J lost 6 bases, and 10 bases lay in between. The CDR3 reads CASSQAGLSQPQHF. Written as DNA, the CDR3 is TGTGCCAGCAGCCAAGCAGGGTTGAGTCAGCCCCAGCATTTT.

In this sample, this clone turned up a few times. This rearrangement joins TRBV18 to TRBJ1-4, with D unresolved. The germline gives CDR1 KGHSH, CDR2 LQKENI. V gave up 2 bases and J gave up 7 bases, with 11 bases separating them. The CDR3 is 14 amino acids. Written as DNA, the CDR3 is TGTGCCAGCTCACCAGTTCCAGGTTTTGAAAAACTGTTTTTT. It is translated as CASSPVPGFEKLFF.

V gene TRBV19 combines with J gene TRBJ2-2, with D tentatively TRBD2 (6 bases). With 3 bases removed from V and 0 bases from J, the gap between germline ends came to 11 bases. The CDR3 has 16 residues. Looked up from germline, CDR1 is LNHDA and CDR2 is SQIVND (reference sequence). The CDR3 DNA reads as TGTGCCAGTAGTATTAGGCGGGGCTCGAACACCGGGGAGCTGTTTTTT. This gives the protein CASSIRRGSNTGELFF.

This clone was seen a single time. The chain recombines TRBV27 with TRBJ1-6; possibly TRBD1 for D (6 bases). This CDR3 is built from 14 residues. Germline-derived CDR1 and CDR2 are MNHEY and SMNVEV (reference sequence). Trimming left V 4 bases short and J 7 bases short, with 11 bases between. The CDR3 sequence: CASSSGRGNSPLHF. In nucleotides, the CDR3 is TGTGCCAGCAGTTCCGGCAGGGGCAATTCACCCCTCCACTTT.

This sequence joins TRBV5-1 and TRBJ1-4; possible D gene TRBD1, 5 bases. V was cut by 1 base and J by 3 bases, with 28 bases left in between. Germline loops: CDR1 SGHRS, CDR2 YFSETQ. The CDR3 is 21 residues long. This CDR3 is CASSLIKGIVAAPDPNEKLFF. CDR3 sequence (DNA): TGCGCCAGCAGCTTGATTAAGGGGATAGTGGCAGCCCCCGACCCTAATGAAAAACTGTTTTTT. The full variable domain, its missing parts supplied by reference TRBV5-1 and TRBJ1-4, is KAGVTQTPRYLIKTRGQQVTLSCSPISGHRSVSWYQQTPGQGLQFLFEYFSETQRNKGNFPGRFSGRQFSNSRSEMNVSTLELGDSALYLCASSLIKGIVAAPDPNEKLFFGSGTQLSVL.